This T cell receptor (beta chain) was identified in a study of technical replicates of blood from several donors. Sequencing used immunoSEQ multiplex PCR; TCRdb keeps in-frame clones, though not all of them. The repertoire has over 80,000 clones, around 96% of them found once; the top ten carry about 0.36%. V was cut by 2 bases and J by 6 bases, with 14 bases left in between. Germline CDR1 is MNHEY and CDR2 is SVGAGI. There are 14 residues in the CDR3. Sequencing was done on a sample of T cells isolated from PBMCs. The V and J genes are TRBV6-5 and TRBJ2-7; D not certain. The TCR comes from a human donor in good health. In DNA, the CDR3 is TGTGCCAGCAGTTACAACGGTGGAGTCGCCGAGCAGTACTTC. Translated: CASSYNGGVAEQYF.